This T cell receptor (beta chain) was sequenced during a study of control samples from healthy donors and cancer patients. The CDR3 is 14 residues long. Trimming pared 5 bases from V and 13 bases from J, leaving 23 bases between. CDR1 and CDR2 (germline): LNHDA, SQIVND (reference sequence). This table comes from immunoSEQ multiplex PCR, and its TCRdb copy is limited to in-frame clones, with some not included. The sample holds 35,000 to 50,000 clones; about 87% are singletons and the top ten take roughly 10%. Material: PBMCs. The chain combines TRBV19 with TRBJ1-2, with D perhaps matching TRBD1 (6 bases). The sequence came from a woman aged 60-75 years with lung cancer. Here the CDR3 reads CASSHEVQGRSRTF. As DNA, the CDR3 is TGTGCCAGTAGTCACGAGGTGCAGGGGCGATCTCGCACCTTC.